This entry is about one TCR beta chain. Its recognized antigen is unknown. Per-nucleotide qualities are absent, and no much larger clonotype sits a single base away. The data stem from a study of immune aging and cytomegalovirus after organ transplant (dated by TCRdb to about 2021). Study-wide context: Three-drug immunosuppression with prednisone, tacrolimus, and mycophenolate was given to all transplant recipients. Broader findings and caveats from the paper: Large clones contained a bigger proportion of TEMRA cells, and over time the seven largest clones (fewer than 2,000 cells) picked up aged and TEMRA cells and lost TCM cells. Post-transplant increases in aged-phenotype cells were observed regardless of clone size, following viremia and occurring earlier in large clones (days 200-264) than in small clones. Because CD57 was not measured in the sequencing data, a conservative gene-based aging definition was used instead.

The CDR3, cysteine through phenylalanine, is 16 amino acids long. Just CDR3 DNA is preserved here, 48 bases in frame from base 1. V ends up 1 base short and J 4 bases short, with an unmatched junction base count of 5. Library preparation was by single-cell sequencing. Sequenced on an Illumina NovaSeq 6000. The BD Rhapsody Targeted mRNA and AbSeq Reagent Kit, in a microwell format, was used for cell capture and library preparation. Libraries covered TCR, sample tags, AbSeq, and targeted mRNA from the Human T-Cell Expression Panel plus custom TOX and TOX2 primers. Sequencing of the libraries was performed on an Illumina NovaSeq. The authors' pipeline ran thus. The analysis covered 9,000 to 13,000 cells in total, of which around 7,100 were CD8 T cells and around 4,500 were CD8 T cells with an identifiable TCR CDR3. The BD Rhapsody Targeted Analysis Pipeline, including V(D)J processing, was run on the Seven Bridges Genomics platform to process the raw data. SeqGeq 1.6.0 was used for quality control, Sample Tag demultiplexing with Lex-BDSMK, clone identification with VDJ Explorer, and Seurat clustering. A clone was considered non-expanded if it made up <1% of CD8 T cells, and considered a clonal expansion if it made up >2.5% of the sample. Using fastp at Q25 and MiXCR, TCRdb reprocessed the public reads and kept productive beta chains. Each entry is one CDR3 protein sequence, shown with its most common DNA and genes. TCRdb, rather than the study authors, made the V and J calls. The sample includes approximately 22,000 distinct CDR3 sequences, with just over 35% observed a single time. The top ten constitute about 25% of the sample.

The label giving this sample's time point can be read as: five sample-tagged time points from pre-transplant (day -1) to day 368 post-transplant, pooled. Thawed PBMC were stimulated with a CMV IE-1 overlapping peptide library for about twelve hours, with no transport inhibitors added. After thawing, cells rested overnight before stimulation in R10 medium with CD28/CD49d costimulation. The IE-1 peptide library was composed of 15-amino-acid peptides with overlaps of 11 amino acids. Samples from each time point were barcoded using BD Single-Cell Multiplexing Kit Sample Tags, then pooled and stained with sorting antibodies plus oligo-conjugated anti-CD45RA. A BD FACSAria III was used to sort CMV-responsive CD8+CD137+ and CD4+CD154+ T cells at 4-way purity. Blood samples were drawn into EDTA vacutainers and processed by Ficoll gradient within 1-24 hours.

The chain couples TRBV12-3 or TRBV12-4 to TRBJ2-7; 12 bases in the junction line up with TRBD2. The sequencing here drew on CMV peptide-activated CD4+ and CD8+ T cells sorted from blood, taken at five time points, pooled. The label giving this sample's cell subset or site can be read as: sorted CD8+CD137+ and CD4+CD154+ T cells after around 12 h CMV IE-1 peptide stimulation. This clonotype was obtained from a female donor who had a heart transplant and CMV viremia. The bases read TGTGCCAGCAGTTTAGTGACTAGCGGGGGAGTTTACGAGCAGTACTTC. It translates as CASSLVTSGGVYEQYF.